A single sample gave rise to the 5 T cell receptor beta chains below, sequenced in a study of graft-versus-host responses after intestinal transplantation. For these receptors, no antigen is known. Sequencing was performed with immunoSEQ multiplex PCR; in TCRdb, only in-frame clones are kept and a portion is missing. The table shows under 150,000 clones, with roughly nine tenths occurring only once. This sample comprised unstimulated CD4+ T cells sorted from spleen or lymph node cells, obtained before intestinal transplant. The receptors here all came from a human donor who received an intestinal transplant.

This chain joins TRBV5-4 and TRBJ2-7; D might be TRBD2 (5 bases). This CDR3 comprises 14 residues. The germline V gene encodes CDR1 SGHNT and CDR2 YYREEE (reference sequence). V dropped 4 bases and J dropped 3 bases, with 14 bases sitting between them. The CDR3: CASSLEGTYYEQYF. In nucleotides, the CDR3 is TGTGCCAGCAGCCTTGAGGGCACCTACTACGAGCAGTACTTC.

This chain joins TRBV11-2 and TRBJ1-4; no clear D. V was trimmed by 1 base and J by 8 bases, leaving 17 bases between them. This CDR3 contains 16 residues. Germline V lookup: CDR1 SGHAT, CDR2 FQNNGV. The CDR3 protein is CASSLVRKEPLEKLFF. The CDR3, as DNA: TGTGCCAGCAGCTTAGTCCGGAAGGAGCCGCTCGAAAAACTGTTTTTT.

V and J are TRBV29-1 and TRBJ1-2; weak D call: TRBD1 (5 bases). The length of the CDR3 is 11 residues. The V end was cut by 7 bases, the J end by 5 bases, with 11 bases between. In germline, CDR1 is SQVTM, CDR2 ANQGSEA. The CDR3 is CSALDSYGYTF. The CDR3 nucleotides are TGCAGCGCCCTAGACAGTTATGGCTACACCTTC.

This clone was counted once. The chain combines TRBV2 with TRBJ1-6; no clear D. The CDR3 has 15 residues. CDR1 SNHLY and CDR2 FYNNEI come from the germline V gene. Trimming left V 7 bases short and J 7 bases short, with 17 bases between. Here the CDR3 reads CASTQNSLLNSPLHF. The CDR3, as DNA: TGTGCCAGCACCCAAAACAGCTTACTCAATTCACCCCTCCACTTT.

This rearrangement joins TRBV5-1 to TRBJ2-7; D is perhaps TRBD1 (5 bases). The CDR3 is 13 residues long. Germline V lookup: CDR1 SGHRS, CDR2 YFSETQ. V lost 3 bases and J lost 6, with 13 bases in between. The CDR3 coding sequence is TGCGCCAGCAGCTACGCAAAGGGGCGCGAGCAGTACTTC. This codes for CASSYAKGREQYF.